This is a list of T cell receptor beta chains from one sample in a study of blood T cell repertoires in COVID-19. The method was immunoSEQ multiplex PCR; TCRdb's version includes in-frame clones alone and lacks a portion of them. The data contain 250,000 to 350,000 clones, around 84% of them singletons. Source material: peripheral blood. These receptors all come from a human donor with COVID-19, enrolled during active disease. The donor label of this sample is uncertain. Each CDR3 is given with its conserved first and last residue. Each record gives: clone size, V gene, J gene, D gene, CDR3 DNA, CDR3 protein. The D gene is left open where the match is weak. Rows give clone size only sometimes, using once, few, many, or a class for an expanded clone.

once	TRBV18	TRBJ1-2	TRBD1	TGTGCCAGCTCACCGGGATTAGACAGGGACACCTTC	CASSPGLDRDTF
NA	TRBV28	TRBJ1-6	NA	TGTGCCAGCAGACCGGACAGAACTTATTCACCCCTCCACTTT	CASRPDRTYSPLHF
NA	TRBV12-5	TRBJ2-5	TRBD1	TGTGCTAGTGGTATAGGGACAGGGGGCCCTCAAGAGACCCAGTACTTC	CASGIGTGGPQETQYF
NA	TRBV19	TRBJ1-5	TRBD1	TGTGCCAGTGGACAGGGTGCCAATCAGCCCCAGCATTTT	CASGQGANQPQHF
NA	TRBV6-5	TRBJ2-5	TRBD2	TGTGCCAGCAGCGGGACTAGAGTGGGAGAGACCCAGTACTTC	CASSGTRVGETQYF
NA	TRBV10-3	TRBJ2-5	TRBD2	TGTGCCATCAGGAATAGCGGGAGAGAGACCCAGTACTTC	CAIRNSGRETQYF
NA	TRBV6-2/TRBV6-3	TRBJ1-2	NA	TGTGCCAGCAGTTCCGGTGGTGGCTACACCTTC	CASSSGGGYTF
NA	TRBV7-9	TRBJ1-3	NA	TGTGCCAGCAGCTTATCAGGGGCCGGAAACACCATATATTTT	CASSLSGAGNTIYF
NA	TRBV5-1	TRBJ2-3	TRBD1	TGCGCCAGCAGCTTGGAAGGGGGCGAAGAGAAAGATACGCAGTATTTT	CASSLEGGEEKDTQYF
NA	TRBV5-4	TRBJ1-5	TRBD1	TGTGCCAGCAGCCAGGGGGACGGGAAGCCCCAGCATTTT	CASSQGDGKPQHF
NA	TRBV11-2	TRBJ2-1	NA	TGTGCCAGCAGCAGACTCCTTCGGTGGGATGAGCAGTTCTTC	CASSRLLRWDEQFF
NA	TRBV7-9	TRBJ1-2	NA	TGTGCCAGCAGCTTAGGAACAGGGCATGACTATGGCTACACCTTC	CASSLGTGHDYGYTF
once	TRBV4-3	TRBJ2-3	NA	TGCGCCAGCAGCCAAGATCTTCGGACAGATACGCAGTATTTT	CASSQDLRTDTQYF
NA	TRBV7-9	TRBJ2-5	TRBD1	TGTGCCGCGGCCCATGGGGGACAGGACCACTTC	CAAAHGGQDHF
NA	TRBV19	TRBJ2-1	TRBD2	TGTGCCAGTAGTCGGGGGGGAAACAATGAGCAGTTCTTC	CASSRGGNNEQFF
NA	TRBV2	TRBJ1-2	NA	TGTGCCAGCAGTGTATCTGGGGAGTTGGGCTATGGCTACACCTTC	CASSVSGELGYGYTF
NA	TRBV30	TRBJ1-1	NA	TGTGCCTGGACGGTGGGCCCAGCGAACACTGAAGCTTTCTTT	CAWTVGPANTEAFF
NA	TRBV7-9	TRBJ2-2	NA	TGTGCCAGCAACTCTGCAACCGCCGGGGAGCTGTTTTTT	CASNSATAGELFF
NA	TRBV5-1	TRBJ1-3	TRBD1	TGCGCCAGCAGCTTGCGGGCGCCAGGGGGCGCCGGAGATGGAAACACCATATATTTT	CASSLRAPGGAGDGNTIYF
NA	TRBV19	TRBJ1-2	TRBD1	TGTGCCAGTAGGGTACAGGGGGCGGGAGGCTACACCTTC	CASRVQGAGGYTF
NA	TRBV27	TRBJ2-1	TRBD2	TGTGCCAGCAGTCAACTAGCGCGCGGCTCCTACAATGAGCAGTTCTTC	CASSQLARGSYNEQFF
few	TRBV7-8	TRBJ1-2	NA	TGTGCCAGCAGCTTACAGGATCGGTTTGGCTACACCTTC	CASSLQDRFGYTF
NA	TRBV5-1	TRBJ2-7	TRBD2	TGCGCCAGCAGCTTTGACGGGAGGGCCACCTACGAGCAGTACTTC	CASSFDGRATYEQYF
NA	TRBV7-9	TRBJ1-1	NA	TGTGCCAGCAGCTTAAATCGACAAGGCCCTACTGAAGCTTTCTTT	CASSLNRQGPTEAFF
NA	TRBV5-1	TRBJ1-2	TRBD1	TGCGCCAGCAGACCTTCCGGGACAGCCTATGGCTACACCTTC	CASRPSGTAYGYTF
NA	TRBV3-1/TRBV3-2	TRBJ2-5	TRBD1	TGTGCCAGCAACACCCCGGACAGGGGGCAAGAGACCCAGTACTTC	CASNTPDRGQETQYF
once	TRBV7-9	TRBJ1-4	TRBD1	TGTGCCAGCAGCTTTGGCGGACAGGGGGCTGATGAAAAACTGTTTTTT	CASSFGGQGADEKLFF
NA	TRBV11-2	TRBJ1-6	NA	TGTGCCAGCAGCCGACTTTTAACAGGGTATAATTCACCCCTCCACTTT	CASSRLLTGYNSPLHF
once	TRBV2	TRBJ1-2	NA	TGTGCCAGCAGCGCAATATTGGGGAGGGACCATGGCTACACCTTC	CASSAILGRDHGYTF
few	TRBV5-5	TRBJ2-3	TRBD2	TGTGCCAGCAGCTCGACAAGCGGACTAGCATCTTATACGCAGTATTTT	CASSSTSGLASYTQYF
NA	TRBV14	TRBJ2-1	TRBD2	TGTGCCAGCAGTTTCAGTCCCTTGGGGGCGAGCGGGAGAGAGTACAATGAGCAGTTCTTC	CASSFSPLGASGREYNEQFF
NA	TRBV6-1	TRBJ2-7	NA	TGTGCCAGCAGTGAACGGGGGGCCCCGAGCTCCTACGAGCAGTACTTC	CASSERGAPSSYEQYF
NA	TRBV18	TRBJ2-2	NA	TGTGCCAGCTCACCGACGGGCACCGGGGAGCTGTTTTTT	CASSPTGTGELFF
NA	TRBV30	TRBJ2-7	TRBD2	TGTGCCTGGACCGGGACTAGCGGGTACGAGCAGTACTTC	CAWTGTSGYEQYF
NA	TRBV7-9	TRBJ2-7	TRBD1	TGTGCCAGCAGCGGACGCCGGGACAGGGGCTACGAGCAGTACTTC	CASSGRRDRGYEQYF
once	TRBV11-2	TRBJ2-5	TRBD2	TGTGCCAGCAGCCCGGGCGGGAGTGGGACCCAGTACTTC	CASSPGGSGTQYF
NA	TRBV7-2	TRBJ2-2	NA	TGTGCCAGCAGCCTCTTCTCACAGGGTAACACCGGGGAGCTGTTTTTT	CASSLFSQGNTGELFF
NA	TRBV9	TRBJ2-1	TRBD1	TGTGCCAGCAGCGTCGACAGGGCGAATGAGCAGTTCTTC	CASSVDRANEQFF
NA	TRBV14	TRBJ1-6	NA	TGTGCCAGCAGCCAAGATTGGGGGCATGGCTCCTATAATTCACCCCTCCACTTT	CASSQDWGHGSYNSPLHF
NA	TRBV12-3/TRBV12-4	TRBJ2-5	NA	TGTGCCAGCAGTCCGGCGGCTCCGGGGACCCAGTACTTC	CASSPAAPGTQYF
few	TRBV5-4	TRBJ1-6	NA	TGTGCCAGCAGCTTGGGCGGACACAATAATTCACCCCTCCACTTT	CASSLGGHNNSPLHF
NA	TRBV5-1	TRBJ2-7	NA	TGCGCCAGCAGCCCAGGATACGAGCAGTACTTC	CASSPGYEQYF
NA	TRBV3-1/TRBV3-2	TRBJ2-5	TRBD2	TGTGCCAGCAGCCAAGACGGACTAGCGGGAGAGGGAGTGACCCAGTACTTC	CASSQDGLAGEGVTQYF
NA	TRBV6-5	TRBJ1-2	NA	TGTGCCAGCAGGAGCGGCCCACTTGACTATGGCTACACCTTC	CASRSGPLDYGYTF
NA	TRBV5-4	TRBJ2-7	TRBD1	TGTGCCAGCAGCACCCGACAGGGGGGTCTGGACGAGCAGTACTTC	CASSTRQGGLDEQYF
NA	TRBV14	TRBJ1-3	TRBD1	TGTGCCAGCAGCCTCCCTACCGGGACAGACGTTGGAAACACCATATATTTT	CASSLPTGTDVGNTIYF
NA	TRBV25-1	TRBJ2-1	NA	TGTGCCAGCAGTGCTCAGGGGTACAATGAGCAGTTCTTC	CASSAQGYNEQFF
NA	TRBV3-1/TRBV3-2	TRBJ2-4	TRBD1	TGTGCCAGCAGCCAAGACCGGGACAGGGATTTCAGCATTCAGTACTTC	CASSQDRDRDFSIQYF
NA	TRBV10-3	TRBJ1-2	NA	TGTGCCATCCGGAAGCCAGGTGATGGGTATGGCTACACCTTC	CAIRKPGDGYGYTF
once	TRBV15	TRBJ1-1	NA	TGTGCCACCAGCAGAGGAGGTCCAACTAGCGCAGCTTTCTTT	CATSRGGPTSAAFF
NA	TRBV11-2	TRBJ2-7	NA	TGTGCCAGCAGCTTGGGTGGGGGGGAGCAGTACTTC	CASSLGGGEQYF
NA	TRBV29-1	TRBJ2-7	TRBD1	TGCAGCGTTGGGCTAAGCGGACAGGGTTCCTACGAGCAGTACTTC	CSVGLSGQGSYEQYF
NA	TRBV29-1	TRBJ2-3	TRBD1	TGCAGCGTTGACTCCGGGACAGGCGGCACAGATACGCAGTATTTT	CSVDSGTGGTDTQYF
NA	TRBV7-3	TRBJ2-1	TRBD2	TGTGCCAGCAGCTTAATAGCGGGAGCCTACAATGAGCAGTTCTTC	CASSLIAGAYNEQFF
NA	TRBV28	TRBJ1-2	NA	TGTGCCAGCAGTTTGCGAGACTATGGCTACACCTTC	CASSLRDYGYTF
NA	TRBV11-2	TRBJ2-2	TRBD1	TGTGCCAGCAGCTTATTAAGGGGGCTCGGGGAGCTGTTTTTT	CASSLLRGLGELFF